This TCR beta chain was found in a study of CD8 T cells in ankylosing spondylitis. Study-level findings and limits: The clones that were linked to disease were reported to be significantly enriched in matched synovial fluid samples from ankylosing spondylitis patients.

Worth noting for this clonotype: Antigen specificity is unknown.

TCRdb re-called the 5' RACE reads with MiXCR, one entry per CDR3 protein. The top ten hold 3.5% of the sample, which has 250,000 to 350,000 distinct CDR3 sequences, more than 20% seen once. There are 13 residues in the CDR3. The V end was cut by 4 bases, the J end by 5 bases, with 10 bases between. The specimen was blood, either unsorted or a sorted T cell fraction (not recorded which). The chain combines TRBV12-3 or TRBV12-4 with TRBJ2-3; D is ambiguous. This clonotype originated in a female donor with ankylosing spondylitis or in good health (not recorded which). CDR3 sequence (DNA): TGTGCCAGCAGTTCCCTCTGGCGAGATACGCAGTATTTT. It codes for CASSSLWRDTQYF.